One sample yielded the 14 T cell receptor beta chains listed below, sequenced in a study of CD8 T cells in ankylosing spondylitis. MiXCR, run by TCRdb on the 5' RACE reads, gives a single entry per CDR3 protein. There are about 160,000 distinct CDR3 sequences in the sample; around 18% occur only once, and roughly 8% lies in the top ten. The sample was blood, either unsorted or a sorted T cell fraction (not recorded which). These receptor sequences come from a male donor with ankylosing spondylitis or in good health (not recorded which).

The rearrangement joins TRBV29-1 to TRBJ2-1; 11 nucleotides agree with TRBD2. CDR1 and CDR2 from the germline V gene are SQVTM and ANQGSEA. V was pared by 7 bases and J by 7 bases, with 9 bases of the junction left unmatched. The CDR3 runs to 14 residues. The CDR3 DNA sequence: TGCAGCGCCGAAAGGGGACTAGCGGTTAATGAGCAGTTCTTC. As protein: CSAERGLAVNEQFF.

This clonotype was counted only a few times. The chain uses TRBV6-5 and TRBJ1-3, with D perhaps TRBD1 (5 bases). Trimming took off 2 bases at V and 8 bases at J, with 16 bases between the two ends. Per germline, CDR1 MNHEY and CDR2 SVGAGI. This CDR3 is 15 amino acids long. CDR3 bases: TGTGCCAGCAGTTACAGGGACTTATTTAAGGACACCATATATTTT. This sequence encodes CASSYRDLFKDTIYF.

This clonotype was observed at least ten times. The J gene is TRBJ2-2, the V gene TRBV5-1, with D tentatively TRBD1 (6 bases). Looked up from germline, CDR1 is SGHRS and CDR2 is YFSETQ. Trimming cost V 7 bases and J 3 bases, with 13 bases left between them. The CDR3 has 14 amino acids. CDR3 sequence: CASARDMYTGELFF. In nucleotides, the CDR3 is TGCGCCAGCGCCCGGGACATGTACACCGGGGAGCTGTTTTTT.

This clonotype has a count of ten or more. The V gene is TRBV5-1, the J gene TRBJ1-5; D ambiguous. This CDR3 contains 14 residues. From germline, CDR1 is SGHRS and CDR2 YFSETQ. Deletions cut 2 bases from V and 4 bases from J, with 10 bases between. CDR3 nucleotides: TGCGCCAGCAGCTTAGGAGGGCTGAATCAGCCCCAGCATTTT. Translated: CASSLGGLNQPQHF.

This clonotype turned up a few times. The chain joins TRBV24-1 to TRBJ2-1; 12 positions match TRBD2. This CDR3 spans 14 amino acids. From germline, CDR1 is KGHDR and CDR2 SFDVKD. The ends lost 6 bases at V and 4 bases at J; junction bases unmatched: 0. The CDR3, as DNA: TGTGCCACCAGTCTAGCGGGAGGGTACAATGAGCAGTTCTTC. It yields the protein CATSLAGGYNEQFF.

This clonotype has only a few counts. The chain employs TRBV6-1 and TRBJ2-6; D gene unclear. Germline V gene data show CDR1 as MNHNS and CDR2 as SASEGT. The CDR3 length is 13 residues. Deletions cut 6 bases from V and 4 bases from J, with 7 bases between. The CDR3, as DNA: TGTGCCAGCAGCCAAGCGGGGGCCAACGTCCTGACTTTC. The encoded protein is CASSQAGANVLTF.

This chain connects TRBV5-1 to TRBJ1-2; D is perhaps TRBD1 (6 bases). Germline assignment: CDR1 SGHRS and CDR2 YFSETQ. This CDR3 region has 14 residues. V was trimmed by 1 base and J by 4 bases, leaving 11 bases between them. The CDR3 bases are TGCGCCAGCAGCTTGAAACAGGGCGGCTATGGCTACACCTTC. Its translation is CASSLKQGGYGYTF.

This clonotype was counted between two and nine times. This CDR3 is CASSLEGNTGELFF. The CDR3 DNA is TGCGCCAGCAGCTTGGAGGGGAACACCGGGGAGCTGTTTTTT. The genes are TRBV5-1 and TRBJ2-2, with no clear D. Germline CDR1 and CDR2: SGHRS and YFSETQ. The CDR3 totals 14 residues. V lost 0 bases to trimming and J lost 1 base, with 4 bases between them.

The chain couples TRBV10-3 to TRBJ1-4, with D tentatively TRBD1 (5 bases). Trimming left V 9 bases short and J 7 bases short, with 12 bases between. This CDR3 is built from 12 residues. Germline CDR1 is ENHRY and CDR2 is SYGVKD. As DNA, the CDR3 is TGTGCCATACGCGACAGATCTGAAAAACTGTTTTTT. Its protein is CAIRDRSEKLFF.

The chain has TRBV20-1 and TRBJ1-1, with a possible D match to TRBD1 (6 bases). This CDR3 has 17 residues. Germline CDR1 reads DFQATT; CDR2 reads SNEGSKA (reference sequence). V lost 1 base and J lost 0, with 18 bases in between. CDR3 sequence reads: CSARARGGQPMNTEAFF. In DNA, the CDR3 is TGCAGTGCTAGAGCCCGTGGTGGACAGCCCATGAACACTGAAGCTTTCTTT.

This clonotype has just a few counts. V gene TRBV7-3 combines with J gene TRBJ1-1; D not resolved. The CDR3 loop spans 13 amino acids. V was trimmed by 1 base and J by 3 bases, leaving 6 bases between them. Germline CDR1 SGHTA, CDR2 FQGTGA. The CDR3: CASSLMMDTEAFF. The CDR3 coding sequence is TGTGCCAGCAGCTTAATGATGGACACTGAAGCTTTCTTT.

This clonotype was found many times. V is TRBV29-1 and J is TRBJ1-1; the D gene is possibly TRBD1 (6 bases). The CDR3 spans 13 residues. Trimming cost V 4 bases and J 3 bases, with 12 bases left between them. Germline assignment: CDR1 SQVTM and CDR2 ANQGSEA. CDR3 DNA: TGCAGCGTTGGAGCAGGGGTGGACACTGAAGCTTTCTTT. Translation gives CSVGAGVDTEAFF.

The chain couples TRBV29-1 to TRBJ2-3; a weak D match, TRBD2 (6 bases). Between the trimmed V and J ends, which lost 1 base and 5 bases, there was a span of 10 bases. This CDR3 is 13 amino acids long. Germline-derived CDR1 and CDR2 are SQVTM and ANQGSEA. Written as DNA, the CDR3 is TGCAGCGTTGAAGGGACTAACGTAGATACGCAGTATTTT. Amino acids: CSVEGTNVDTQYF.

This clonotype was counted many times. The V call is TRBV5-1, the J call TRBJ1-2; the D gene is possibly TRBD1 (5 bases). This CDR3 region has 16 residues. The V gene lost 0 bases and the J gene lost 2 bases, with 14 bases spanning the gap. The germline V gene has CDR1 SGHRS and CDR2 YFSETQ. Here the CDR3 reads CASSLDGLGQNYGYTF. The CDR3 DNA is TGCGCCAGCAGCTTGGATGGCCTGGGGCAGAACTATGGCTACACCTTC.